This T cell receptor (beta chain) comes out of a study of OX40 agonist ivuxolimab in advanced cancers. In terms of the full investigation: Ivuxolimab was a fully human IgG2 agonistic monoclonal antibody targeting the costimulatory receptor OX40 (CD134). Intravenous ivuxolimab was administered to patients every 2 weeks at six dose levels: 0.01, 0.1, 0.3, 1.5, 3 and 10 mg/kg. Among the 52 dose-escalation patients, about 19 had hepatocellular carcinoma, roughly 15 melanoma, 9 renal cell carcinoma and 9 head and neck cancer. In the dose-escalation cohort, approximately 80% of patients were male, and the mean age was 60 years with a range of about 20 to 90. Prior anti-PD-1, anti-PD-L1 or anti-CTLA-4 therapy was permitted, and about 40% of dose-escalation patients had received checkpoint inhibitors. Partial responses occurred in three dose-escalation patients: two with cutaneous melanoma and one with hepatocellular carcinoma. The point of sequencing TCRbeta in the periphery was to test whether ivuxolimab changed TCR sequence diversity and drove clonal T-cell expansion. The paper reports the monotherapy dose-escalation portion (N = 52 patients) of the phase I ivuxolimab trial. The full study reports these points: The antigen specificity of the clonally expanded peripheral T cells was not determined. In the 0.1-3.0 mg/kg groups, partial responders had among the lowest normalized peripheral clonal expansion, particularly in CD8+ T cells. Clonal expansion of both CD4+ and CD8+ blood T cells was observed from baseline to week 6 at doses 0.1 to 3.0 mg/kg. Low levels of normalized T-cell clonal expansion were also seen in some nonresponding patients. After ivuxolimab, expanded clones were on average more numerous among CD8+ T cells than among CD4+ T cells.

Concerning this clone itself: Its recognized antigen is unknown. The record has no base qualities; no much larger clone is one base away.

Patients with a history of autoimmune disease or receiving systemic immunosuppression were excluded from the trial. Peripheral blood for TCR sequencing was drawn from every dose cohort at baseline, at cycle 4 day 1 and at cycle 7 day 1. The samples were drawn from a first-in-human, open-label, multicenter phase I dose-escalation trial of ivuxolimab. Adults with locally advanced or metastatic melanoma, renal cell, hepatocellular, or head and neck squamous cell carcinoma were enrolled in the trial. Before TCR sequencing, CD4+ T cells and CD8+ T cells were sorted from peripheral blood as separate populations. CDR1 and CDR2 are read off the germline V gene as MNHNS and SASEGT. Measured from the cysteine to the phenylalanine, the CDR3 is 12 residues long. Kept here is only the CDR3 DNA, which spans 36 bases and is read in frame from base 1. V loses 5 bases of germline sequence and J loses 6 bases, and the interval between the two ends is 7 bases.

Genomic DNA was extracted from sorted cells for sequencing of the TCRbeta CDR3 region. The immunoSEQ Assay was used for sequencing of TCRbeta CDR3 regions. Held by TCRdb, this immuneACCESS table contains in-frame sequences only and omits some clones. Under half of the omission traces to an unresolved V gene where checked; the cause of the rest is unknown. In all, the sample holds tens of thousands of clones, and 80% of those were seen once. Together, the top ten hold roughly 4% of the sample. The material sequenced was CD4+ or CD8+ T cells sorted from blood, taken in a trial of the OX40 agonist ivuxolimab. The sequence was obtained from an adult with an advanced solid tumor such as melanoma, head and neck, liver or kidney cancer. Recombination joined TRBV6-1 with TRBJ2-2, with no confidently assigned D gene. The base sequence is TGTGCCAGCAGTTTCCCCCCCGGGGAGCTGTTTTTT. Translated, this gives CASSFPPGELFF.